Listed below are T cell receptor beta chains from one sample, sequenced in a study of T cell responses to AZD1222 COVID-19 vaccine. TCRdb's copy holds only in-frame clones and misses some; the assay was immunoSEQ multiplex PCR. The sample consists of about 150,000 clones, 90% of them appearing once. This material consisted of peripheral blood, taken 28 days after the second AZD1222 dose. All receptors come from an adult who received the AZD1222 COVID-19 vaccine. Each CDR3 is given with its conserved first and last residue.

>TRBV6-4|TRBJ1-2
CASSDSTGFYGYTF
>TRBV4-1|TRBJ2-7
CASSQGGGTGTYEQYF
>TRBV29-1|TRBJ1-1
CSVTNQNTEAFF
>TRBV3-1/TRBV3-2|TRBJ2-3
CASSQLAASTDTQYF
>TRBV14|TRBJ2-3
CASSQGTSLTDTQYF
>TRBV4-1|TRBJ1-1
CATVWGTEAFF
>TRBV5-1|TRBJ2-7
CASSLDAGYYEQYF
>TRBV11-3|TRBJ2-2
CASSPSSVTGGELFF
>TRBV5-6|TRBJ2-1
CASSSTSGSSYNEQFF
>TRBV18|TRBJ2-3
CASSRTSGTDTQYF
>TRBV27|TRBJ1-3
CASSPGTAGNTIYF
>TRBV27|TRBJ2-7
CASSSKTGTYEQYF
>TRBV18|TRBJ1-1
CASSPPNTEAFF
>TRBV7-8|TRBJ1-4
CASSKRTASNNEKLFF
>TRBV7-8|TRBJ2-3
CASSGAGSSTDTQYF
>TRBV5-1|TRBJ1-1
CASSLSQPRGTEAFF
>TRBV19|TRBJ2-5
CASSISDRVETQYF
>TRBV6-6|TRBJ1-2
CASSYLKGGYTF
>TRBV29-1|TRBJ2-3
CSHLPLYRGLAEGSRTDTQYF
>TRBV6-5|TRBJ1-2
CASSRDVRYGYTF
>TRBV6-1|TRBJ2-7
CASSDPGGNYEQYF
>TRBV5-6|TRBJ2-2
CASSPVRLGELFF
>TRBV15|TRBJ2-7
CATSRSRDRDYEQYF
>TRBV15|TRBJ2-7
CATSRDLGMYEQYF
>TRBV14|TRBJ1-4
CASSQVFGETNEKLFF
>TRBV11-3|TRBJ1-1
CASSRGPTEAFF
>TRBV6-1|TRBJ1-5
CASSEGRGNQPQHF
>TRBV3-1/TRBV3-2|TRBJ2-7
CASSHGTSGTYEQYF
>TRBV6-5|TRBJ1-5
CASSYRFGGNQPQHF
>TRBV18|TRBJ2-2
CASSPLDGRAPGELFF
>TRBV6-5|TRBJ2-7
CATRTGASYEQYF
>TRBV21-1|TRBJ2-5
CASSKHPPVGGTPQETQYF
>TRBV4-2|TRBJ2-3
CASSQRLADDTQYF
>TRBV30|TRBJ2-6
CAWSALDAGANVLTF
>TRBV18|TRBJ1-1
CASSPPPGNAEAFF
>TRBV2|TRBJ1-5
CASSQGASNQPQHF
>TRBV18|TRBJ1-4
CASSPPPQEKLFF
>TRBV5-1|TRBJ1-2
CASSFSQGYYGYTF
>TRBV18|TRBJ1-1
CASSPSAGNTEAFF
>TRBV30|TRBJ2-1
CAWSPTGGLEQFF
>TRBV2|TRBJ2-1
CASRSHRDSVYNEQFF
>TRBV18|TRBJ2-5
CASSGSQETQYF
>TRBV24-1|TRBJ2-5
CATSDGQETQYF
>TRBV6-1|TRBJ2-7
CASSDYGTPPYEQYF
>TRBV9|TRBJ2-1
CASSAGGDLSYNEQFF